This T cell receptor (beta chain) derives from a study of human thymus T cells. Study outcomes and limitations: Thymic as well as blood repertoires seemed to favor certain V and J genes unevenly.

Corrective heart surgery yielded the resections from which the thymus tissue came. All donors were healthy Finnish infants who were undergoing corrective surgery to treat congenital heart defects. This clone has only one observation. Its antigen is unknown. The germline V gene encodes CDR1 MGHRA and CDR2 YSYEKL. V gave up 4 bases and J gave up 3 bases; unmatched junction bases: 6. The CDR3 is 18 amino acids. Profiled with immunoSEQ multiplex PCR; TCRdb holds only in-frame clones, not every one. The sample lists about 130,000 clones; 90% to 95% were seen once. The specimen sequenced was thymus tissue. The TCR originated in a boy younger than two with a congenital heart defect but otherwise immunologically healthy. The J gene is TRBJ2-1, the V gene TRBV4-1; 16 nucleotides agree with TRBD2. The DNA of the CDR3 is TGCGCCAGCAGCCCCGGGACTAGCGGGGGGGTAAACTACAATGAGCAGTTCTTC. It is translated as CASSPGTSGGVNYNEQFF.